These T cell receptor beta chains were read from a single sample in a study of blood T cell repertoires in COVID-19. Profiled with immunoSEQ multiplex PCR; TCRdb holds only in-frame clones, not every one. The table records 400,000 to 550,000 clones, about 90% of them present only once. What was sequenced was PBMCs or T cells enriched from blood (not recorded which). These receptors were taken from a woman aged 18-29 years with acute COVID-19. Each CDR3 is given with its conserved first and last residue. D genes are given only for firm matches. Not all rows give a size; the values are once, few, many and, for expanded clones, a class.

TRBV27	TRBD1	-	14	TRBJ2-5	TGTGCCAGCAGTTGGGACAGGGATGGGAAGACCCAGTACTTC	CASSWDRDGKTQYF
TRBV4-1	-	-	14	TRBJ2-6	TGCGCCAGCAGCCAGCAACAGGTGCCCAACGTCCTGACTTTC	CASSQQQVPNVLTF
TRBV6-1	-	-	17	TRBJ1-6	TGTGCCAGCAGTGACCACAGGGTGGTATCCTATAATTCACCCCTCCACTTT	CASSDHRVVSYNSPLHF
TRBV10-3	TRBD1	-	17	TRBJ2-1	TGTGCCATCAGTGAGTGGTGGATAAGGACAGGGGAGGGTGAGCAGTTCTTC	CAISEWWIRTGEGEQFF
TRBV5-1	-	-	14	TRBJ2-5	TGCGCCAGCAGCTTGCAACTATCGCAAGAGACCCAGTACTTC	CASSLQLSQETQYF
TRBV3-1/TRBV3-2	-	-	16	TRBJ1-6	TGTGCCAGCAGCCAAAGGACAGTTAAATCCTTTTCACCCCTCCACTTC	CASSQRTVKSFSPLHF
TRBV4-3	TRBD2	-	15	TRBJ2-7	TGCGCCAGCAGCCAAGCGCGACTAGCGGGCTACGAGCAGTACTTC	CASSQARLAGYEQYF
TRBV14	TRBD2	-	15	TRBJ2-3	TGTGCCAGCAGCCAAGTAATAGCGGGGGGCGCGACGCAGTATTTT	CASSQVIAGGATQYF
TRBV10-1	-	once	19	TRBJ2-2	TGCGCCAGCAGTGGGGGAAAGGACAGTTTTAACGCGAACACCGGGGAGCTGTTTTTT	CASSGGKDSFNANTGELFF
TRBV7-9	-	-	15	TRBJ2-1	TGTGCCAGCAGCTCCGAGGATAGCTCCTACAATGAGCAGTTCTTC	CASSSEDSSYNEQFF
TRBV28	-	few	13	TRBJ1-1	TGTGCCAGCATTCTGCCTAGAGGGACTGAAGCTTTCTTT	CASILPRGTEAFF
TRBV7-9	-	-	17	TRBJ2-3	TGTGCCAGCAGCCCCCAGTTCCCCACTAGTTCCACAGATACGCAGTATTTT	CASSPQFPTSSTDTQYF
TRBV12-3/TRBV12-4	-	-	13	TRBJ2-7	TGTGCCAGCAGTTTCCGGGCTCGGGGCGAGCAGTACTTC	CASSFRARGEQYF
TRBV5-6	TRBD1	few	17	TRBJ1-5	TGTGCCAGCAGCTTGAGGCAGGGGGCTCTGGGCAATCAGCCCCAGCATTTT	CASSLRQGALGNQPQHF
TRBV9	-	-	15	TRBJ1-2	TGTGCCAGCAGCAAATTGACAGGCTCCGAGAATGGCTACACCTTC	CASSKLTGSENGYTF
TRBV18	TRBD2	-	13	TRBJ2-7	TGTGCCAGCAGGACTAGCGGGACCTACGAGCAGTACTTC	CASRTSGTYEQYF
TRBV27	-	-	14	TRBJ2-4	TGTGCCAGCAGCCGGGAAGGCTATAAAAACATTCAGTACTTC	CASSREGYKNIQYF
TRBV3-1/TRBV3-2	TRBD1	-	14	TRBJ2-7	TGTGCCAGCAGCCCTGGACAGGGTACCTACGAGCAGTACTTC	CASSPGQGTYEQYF
TRBV5-4	-	-	12	TRBJ1-2	TGTGCCAGCAGTCTCAGACAATATGGCTACACCTTC	CASSLRQYGYTF
TRBV5-6	TRBD2	-	15	TRBJ2-1	TGTGCCAGCAGCTCCCTTTCTAGCGGGAAAGATGAGCAGTTCTTC	CASSSLSSGKDEQFF